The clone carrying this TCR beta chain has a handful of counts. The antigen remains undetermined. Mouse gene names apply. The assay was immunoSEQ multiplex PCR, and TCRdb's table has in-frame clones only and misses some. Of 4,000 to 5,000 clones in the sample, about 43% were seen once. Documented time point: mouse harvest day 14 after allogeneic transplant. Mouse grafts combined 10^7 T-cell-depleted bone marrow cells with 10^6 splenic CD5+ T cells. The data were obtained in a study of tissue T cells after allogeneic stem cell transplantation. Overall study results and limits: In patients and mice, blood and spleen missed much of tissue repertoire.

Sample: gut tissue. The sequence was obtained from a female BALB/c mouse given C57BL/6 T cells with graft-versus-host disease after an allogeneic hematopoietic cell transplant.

The sequenced CDR3 bases are TGTGCCAGCAGTCTCTACTGGGGGAGTCAAAACACCTTGTAC. Residues: CASSLYWGSQNTLY. Given in full, the CDR3 is CASSLYWGSQNTLYF. J is TRBJ2-4 and V is TRBV26; 8 bases fit TRBD2. The read ends 1 residue shy of where the CDR3 ends; the end is completed using the germline J gene. The ends lost 3 bases at V and 0 bases at J; junction bases unmatched: 2. Germline CDR1 is KGHPV and CDR2 is FQNQEV (reference sequence). The CDR3 is made up of 15 amino acids.